Below, 29 T cell receptor beta chains from the same sample are listed, as sequenced in a study of T cells after yellow fever vaccination. TCRdb called the 5' RACE reads again in MiXCR, with one record for every CDR3 protein. Of more than 50,000 distinct CDR3 sequences listed, 5.7% are singletons. This material consisted of PBMCs, either bulk or a sorted T-cell subset (CD4+, CD8+, memory, or dextramer-sorted; not recorded which), taken on the day of the yellow fever booster vaccination. All receptors derive from a man aged 18 to 35 who received the YFV17D yellow fever vaccine.

This clonotype occurred many times. The chain has TRBV6-5 and TRBJ1-1, with no clear D. The germline V gene has CDR1 MNHEY and CDR2 SVGAGI. V was clipped by 6 bases and J by 8 bases, with 13 bases between them. The CDR3 covers 12 residues. The CDR3 reads CASRNPRLEAFF. The CDR3 DNA sequence: TGTGCCAGCAGGAACCCACGGCTCGAAGCTTTCTTT.

Many counts were recorded for this clonotype. This chain links TRBV4-1 with TRBJ1-5; D is possibly TRBD1 (5 bases). The CDR3 totals 15 residues. Germline V lookup: CDR1 MGHRA, CDR2 YSYEKL. The germline V and J ends were trimmed by 0 bases and 5 bases, with 11 bases remaining between them. CDR3 DNA: TGCGCCAGCAGCCAAGAGGGGGGGGGAGATCAGCCCCAGCATTTT. This translates into CASSQEGGGDQPQHF.

There are a few counts of this clonotype. CDR3 residues: CASSQDIDYNEQFF. As DNA, the CDR3 is TGCGCCAGCAGCCAAGACATCGATTACAATGAGCAGTTCTTC. V is TRBV4-1 and J is TRBJ2-1; D unresolved. The CDR3 is 14 amino acids. V lost 0 bases and J 4 bases, leaving 7 bases between the germline ends. CDR1 and CDR2 from the germline V gene are MGHRA and YSYEKL.

At least ten counts were recorded for this clonotype. V gene TRBV4-3 combines with J gene TRBJ2-7; no firm D call. This CDR3 comprises 13 residues. V was cut by 4 bases and J by 3 bases, with 10 bases left in between. Germline lookup yields CDR1 LGHNA and CDR2 YSLEER. The CDR3 region has the DNA TGCGCCAGCAGCCCAGAGGCTCTCTACGAGCAGTACTTC. It codes for CASSPEALYEQYF.

This clonotype was seen a single time. A read error may explain this, as a much larger clone is one base away. The chain links TRBV30 to TRBJ2-6; D uncertain. This CDR3 has 13 residues. Between the trimmed V and J ends, which lost 8 bases and 0 bases, there was a span of 8 bases. Per germline, CDR1 GTSNPN and CDR2 SVGIG (reference sequence). CDR3 amino acids: CAASFSGANVLTF. CDR3 bases: TGTGCCGCATCTTTCTCTGGGGCCAACGTCCTGACTTTC.

The chain is built from TRBV7-9 and TRBJ2-7; 10 positions match TRBD1. J lost 5 bases, V lost 2 bases, and 6 bases had no gene match. The CDR3 is made up of 15 amino acids. The germline V gene has CDR1 SEHNR and CDR2 FQNEAQ (reference sequence). CDR3 coding DNA: TGTGCCAGCAGCTTATTAGGGACAGGGGAAGACGAGCAGTACTTC. Encoded protein: CASSLLGTGEDEQYF.

This clonotype was picked up many times. J is TRBJ1-1 and V is TRBV5-1, with unresolved D. The germline V gene encodes CDR1 SGHRS and CDR2 YFSETQ. This CDR3 is built from 14 residues. V lost 3 bases to trimming and J lost 0 bases, with 9 bases between them. The CDR3 DNA sequence: TGCGCCAGCAGCTCCGTTTCCCTGAACACTGAAGCTTTCTTT. Protein product: CASSSVSLNTEAFF.

This clonotype was recorded at least ten times. This rearrangement joins TRBV29-1 to TRBJ1-2; TRBD1 matches 7 bases. In germline, CDR1 is SQVTM, CDR2 ANQGSEA. V was pared by 5 bases and J by 3 bases, with 3 bases of the junction left unmatched. This CDR3 has 12 amino acids. This CDR3 reads CSVRQGDYGYTF. The CDR3 DNA reads as TGCAGCGTTAGACAGGGCGACTATGGCTACACCTTC.

This clonotype has at least ten counts. The rearrangement joins TRBV7-3 to TRBJ1-1, with TRBD1 as a possible D gene (5 bases). V gave up 8 bases and J gave up 5 bases, with 15 bases separating them. Per germline, CDR1 SGHTA and CDR2 FQGTGA. The CDR3 is 13 residues long. The CDR3 DNA sequence: TGTGCCAGCTCCTTCGGTGCAGGGACTGAAGCTTTCTTT. It specifies CASSFGAGTEAFF.

This clonotype was picked up a small number of times. The genes are TRBV7-3 and TRBJ1-1; TRBD1 matches at 8 bases. The germline V gene has CDR1 SGHTA and CDR2 FQGTGA. Unmatched junction bases numbered 11, after V lost 5 bases and J lost 6 bases. CDR3 length: 15 residues. CDR3 amino acids: CASSKTGTGGSEAFF. The DNA for the CDR3 is TGTGCCAGCAGCAAAACCGGGACAGGCGGATCTGAAGCTTTCTTT.

This clonotype was recorded many times. This rearrangement joins TRBV12-3 or TRBV12-4 to TRBJ2-5, with D unresolved. This CDR3 spans 13 amino acids. The V end lost 6 bases, the J end lost 5 bases, and 13 bases lay between the germline ends. The CDR3, as DNA: TGTGCCAGCAGCTCGGCTCGGCTCGAGACCCAGTACTTC. Translating gives CASSSARLETQYF.

The chain couples TRBV2 to TRBJ1-1; tentatively, D is TRBD1 (5 bases). This CDR3 contains 12 residues. Per the germline V gene, CDR1 is SNHLY and CDR2 is FYNNEI. V gave up 2 bases and J gave up 7 bases, with 8 bases separating them. CDR3 DNA: TGTGCCAGCAGTGAAATTAGGGGTGAAGCTTTCTTT. Encoded protein: CASSEIRGEAFF.

This chain connects TRBV15 to TRBJ2-3; 7 positions match TRBD2. The germline CDR1 and CDR2 sequences are LNHNV and YYDKDF (reference sequence). J gave up 1 base and V 0 bases, and 1 base lay outside the gene matches. This CDR3 spans 15 amino acids. CDR3 protein: CATSRDRGGTDTQYF. As DNA, the CDR3 is TGTGCCACCAGCAGAGATCGGGGGGGCACAGATACGCAGTATTTT. Filled out from reference TRBV15 and TRBJ2-3, the complete variable domain reads DAMVIQNPRYQVTQFGKPVTLSCSQTLNHNVMYWYQQKSSQAPKLLFHYYDKDFNNEADTPDNFQSRRPNTSFCFLDIRSPGLGDTAMYLCATSRDRGGTDTQYFGPGTRLTVL.

In this sample, this clonotype turned up many times. This chain links TRBV29-1 with TRBJ2-7; D is undetermined. The CDR3 extends over 13 amino acids. Germline V gene lookup returns CDR1 SQVTM and CDR2 ANQGSEA. The ends were cut back, 7 bases at V and 0 bases at J, with 13 bases in the middle. The CDR3 spells CSGAPPNSYEQYF. CDR3 DNA: TGCAGCGGGGCGCCCCCAAACTCCTACGAGCAGTACTTC.

The J gene is TRBJ2-1, the V gene TRBV18, with D unclear. Trimming removed 9 bases from V and 0 bases from J, with 18 bases in between. This CDR3 is 16 amino acids long. In germline, CDR1 is KGHSH, CDR2 LQKENI. The CDR3 here is CASQSSEKHSYNEQFF. CDR3 DNA sequence: TGTGCCAGTCAATCATCGGAGAAACACTCCTACAATGAGCAGTTCTTC.

This clonotype turned up a few times. V gene TRBV5-6 combines with J gene TRBJ1-5; no definite D call. The germline V gene encodes CDR1 SGHDT and CDR2 YYEEEE. The CDR3 has 14 residues. V lost 4 bases and J 6 bases, leaving 14 bases between the germline ends. CDR3 in DNA: TGTGCCAGCAGCCGGGCGGGGTTTACTCAGCCCCAGCATTTT. Translation gives CASSRAGFTQPQHF.

The rearrangement joins TRBV5-1 to TRBJ2-1; 9 positions agree with TRBD1. Per the germline V gene, CDR1 is SGHRS and CDR2 is YFSETQ. CDR3 length: 15 residues. The ends lost 0 bases at V and 6 bases at J; junction bases unmatched: 4. CDR3 sequence reads: CASSLEGTGINEQFF. The CDR3 nucleotides are TGCGCCAGCAGCTTGGAGGGGACAGGGATCAATGAGCAGTTCTTC.

This clonotype was seen many times. The chain employs TRBV18 and TRBJ2-7; TRBD1 aligns across 9 bases. Trimming removed 0 bases from V and 5 bases from J; junction bases left unmatched: 8. Per germline, CDR1 KGHSH and CDR2 LQKENI. This CDR3 spans 16 amino acids. CDR3 bases: TGTGCCAGCTCACCACCAAGAACAGGGGGCGTCCACGAGCAGTACTTC. It specifies CASSPPRTGGVHEQYF.

This clonotype was found many times. V usage is TRBV20-1 and J usage is TRBJ1-1, with TRBD1 identical over 7 bases. The germline V gene has CDR1 DFQATT and CDR2 SNEGSKA (reference sequence). V was clipped by 4 bases and J by 4 bases; unmatched bases: 9. This CDR3 is built from 14 residues. The CDR3 loop reads CSAIGTARVTEAFF. The CDR3 region has the DNA TGCAGTGCTATAGGGACAGCACGGGTCACTGAAGCTTTCTTT.

There are many counts of this clonotype. J is TRBJ2-7 and V is TRBV7-9; TRBD1 or TRBD2 may be the D gene (5 bases each). Germline V gene data show CDR1 as SEHNR and CDR2 as FQNEAQ (reference sequence). Trimming left V 7 bases short and J 4 bases short, with 23 bases between. CDR3 size: 16 residues. In DNA form, the CDR3 reads TGTGCCAGCACCACGGCCAGGGACGGGCTAGCTTACGAGCAGTACTTC. Protein: CASTTARDGLAYEQYF.

The chain uses TRBV6-2 or TRBV6-3 and TRBJ2-5; D not certain. The germline CDR1 and CDR2 sequences are MNHEY and SVGEGT. V was clipped by 5 bases and J by 4 bases, with 11 bases between them. CDR3 size: 13 residues. This CDR3 reads CASSHGPGETQYF. The DNA for the CDR3 is TGTGCCAGCAGTCACGGGCCCGGAGAGACCCAGTACTTC.

This clonotype occurred many times. The V and J genes are TRBV4-1 and TRBJ2-2, with D unclear. Trimming pared 6 bases from V and 8 bases from J, leaving 13 bases between. Germline-derived CDR1 and CDR2 are MGHRA and YSYEKL. This CDR3 has 13 amino acids. In DNA form, the CDR3 reads TGCGCCAGCAGTGAAGGGCCCGGAGGGGAGCTGTTTTTT. Translating it yields CASSEGPGGELFF.

This clonotype came up many times. The chain uses TRBV20-1 and TRBJ1-2; 7 bases match TRBD1. Germline V CDR1 and CDR2: DFQATT, SNEGSKA (reference sequence). This CDR3 spans 13 amino acids. The junction had 7 bases not matched to a gene; V was cut back by 3 bases and J by 6 bases. CDR3 in DNA: TGCAGTGCTAGCCGACAGGGTAGGGATGGCTACACCTTC. Translated: CSASRQGRDGYTF.

The chain uses TRBV5-4 and TRBJ1-1; D unresolved. CDR1 and CDR2 from the germline V gene are SGHNT and YYREEE (reference sequence). V was cut by 2 bases and J by 1 base, with 6 bases left in between. The CDR3 extends over 13 amino acids. This chain's CDR3 is CASSLGTNTEAFF. The CDR3 DNA follows: TGTGCCAGCAGCTTAGGTACGAACACTGAAGCTTTCTTT.

This clonotype was recorded at least ten times. The chain uses TRBV7-9 and TRBJ2-1; no clear D gene. V gave up 5 bases and J gave up 6 bases, with 8 bases separating them. Germline V gene data show CDR1 as SEHNR and CDR2 as FQNEAQ (reference sequence). The CDR3 has 12 residues. The chain's CDR3 is CASSAEGNEQFF. CDR3 nucleotide sequence: TGTGCCAGCAGCGCCGAAGGCAATGAGCAGTTCTTC.

Only a few counts were recorded for this clonotype. The CDR3 here is CASSGTSGLQETQYF. CDR3 bases: TGTGCCAGCAGTGGGACTAGCGGCCTCCAAGAGACCCAGTACTTC. The rearrangement links TRBV2 to TRBJ2-5; the match to TRBD2 covers 10 bases. The CDR3 extends over 15 amino acids. The germline gives CDR1 SNHLY, CDR2 FYNNEI. Trimming removed 4 bases from V and 1 base from J; junction bases left unmatched: 3.

This clonotype has ten or more counts. This chain uses TRBV7-2 with TRBJ2-3; 8 positions agree with TRBD2. CDR3 length equals 15 residues. CDR1 SGHTA and CDR2 FQGNSA come from the germline V gene. J gave up 3 bases and V 2 bases, and 4 bases lay outside the gene matches. CDR3 nucleotide sequence: TGTGCCAGCAGCTTATACGGGGGGGCTACAGATACGCAGTATTTT. Translation gives CASSLYGGATDTQYF.

This clonotype has a count of ten or more. The genes are TRBV7-9 and TRBJ1-2, with a tentative D call TRBD1 (5 bases). The CDR3 loop spans 14 amino acids. CDR1 is SEHNR, CDR2 FQNEAQ, per germline (reference sequence). V was clipped by 4 bases and J by 8 bases, with 17 bases between them. The DNA of the CDR3 is TGTGCCAGCAGCTACTGGGACGGTCATGAAGGCTACACCTTC. This gives the protein CASSYWDGHEGYTF.

The V and J genes are TRBV7-9 and TRBJ2-4; no clear D. Germline CDR1 reads SEHNR; CDR2 reads FQNEAQ (reference sequence). V was shortened by 4 bases and J by 0 bases, with 13 bases between the two germline ends. The CDR3 extends over 16 amino acids. In DNA, the CDR3 is TGTGCCAGCAGCTATCACGGAACCTTAGCCAAAAACATTCAGTACTTC. It yields the protein CASSYHGTLAKNIQYF.